Below, 26 T cell receptor beta chains from the same sample are listed, as sequenced in a study of T cell repertoires and HLA-DP antigens (dated by TCRdb to 2017 to 2018). Library preparation used the immunoSEQ multiplex PCR assay. The table comes from immuneACCESS by way of TCRdb, which keeps in-frame sequences with V and J called. Part of the clones is missing from these tables; in studies checked, under half for an unresolved V gene and the rest for unknown reasons. Recorded for this sample are around 100,000 clones; around 93% of them occurred a single time. Together, the top ten hold around 0.3% of the sample. Their recognized antigens are unknown. The sequencing sample was made of CD4+ T cells from PBMCs. The receptors were sampled from a woman younger than 35 in good health and CMV-seronegative.

The rearrangement links TRBV28 to TRBJ2-7; the D gene is possibly TRBD1 (6 bases). The CDR3 is 15 amino acids. Germline CDR1 is MDHEN and CDR2 is SYDVKM. V was pared by 2 bases and J by 3 bases, with 14 bases between. CDR3 in amino acids: CASSLSRGRSYEQYV. In DNA, the CDR3 is TGTGCCAGCAGTTTAAGCAGGGGCAGGAGCTACGAGCAGTACGTC.

The chain has TRBV7-2 and TRBJ2-7; perhaps TRBD1 as D (5 bases). This CDR3 is built from 13 residues. Germline assignment: CDR1 SGHTA and CDR2 FQGNSA. V lost 6 bases and J 4 bases, leaving 13 bases between the germline ends. CDR3 in DNA: TGTGCCAGCAGTCGTAACCCAGGGTACGAGCAGTACGTC. Translated, it gives CASSRNPGYEQYV.

The CDR3 loop is CASSLYSAGGQETQYF. In DNA, the CDR3 is TGTGCCAGCAGCTTGTATTCAGCGGGGGGCCAAGAGACCCAGTACTTC. V and J are TRBV5-6 and TRBJ2-5; 9 bases agree with TRBD2. This CDR3 region has 16 residues. Germline loops: CDR1 SGHDT, CDR2 YYEEEE. V was pared by 1 base and J by 1 base, with 5 bases of the junction left unmatched.

The gene calls are TRBV4-1 and TRBJ1-5, with D perhaps matching TRBD1 (5 bases). In germline, CDR1 is MGHRA, CDR2 YSYEKL. CDR3 length: 16 residues. V gave up 4 bases and J gave up 0 bases, with 13 bases separating them. CDR3 loop: CASSPGSGNSNQPQHF. The DNA of the CDR3 is TGCGCCAGCAGCCCTGGGTCAGGGAATAGCAATCAGCCCCAGCATTTT.

The chain joins TRBV15 to TRBJ1-1, with D unresolved. The CDR3 spans 16 residues. Trimming shortened V by 0 bases and J by 3 bases, and 14 bases separated the two germline ends. The V gene's germline CDR1 is LNHNV and CDR2 YYDKDF (reference sequence). CDR3 DNA: TGTGCCACCAGCAGAGATTCCCGGGCCTTTTACACTGAAGCTTTCTTT. This translates into CATSRDSRAFYTEAFF.

The chain combines TRBV2 with TRBJ1-1; the D gene is possibly TRBD1 (6 bases). Germline V gene sequence: CDR1 SNHLY, CDR2 FYNNEI. Trimming removed 6 bases at V and 0 bases at J, with 26 bases between. The CDR3 is 19 residues long. As DNA, the CDR3 is TGTGCCAGCAGGCGGGGTAGTGTGGCTCAGGGGCTTTTGAACACTGAAGCTTTCTTT. This gives the protein CASRRGSVAQGLLNTEAFF.

The table lists this clone with a few counts. The chain links TRBV7-3 to TRBJ2-7; D is undetermined. V shed 5 bases and J shed 5 bases, with 7 bases lying between them. CDR1 is SGHTA, CDR2 FQGTGA, per germline. The CDR3 runs to 11 residues. The CDR3 loop reads CASSPRHEQYV. For the CDR3, the DNA is TGTGCCAGCAGCCCCCGACACGAGCAGTACGTC.

This clone has a handful of counts. CDR3 DNA sequence: TGTGCCAGCAGTCCGCGGAGACAGTACCCACAGCCCCAGCATTTT. Translating gives CASSPRRQYPQPQHF. The V and J genes are TRBV27 and TRBJ1-5; TRBD1 might be the D (5 bases). Trimming removed 5 bases at V and 7 bases at J, with 18 bases between. Looked up from germline, CDR1 is MNHEY and CDR2 is SMNVEV (reference sequence). The CDR3 spans 15 residues.

The gene calls are TRBV5-4 and TRBJ2-5; D is unclear. Per germline, CDR1 SGHNT and CDR2 YYREEE (reference sequence). This CDR3 comprises 13 residues. Trimming removed 1 base at V and 0 bases at J, with 4 bases between. DNA for the CDR3: TGTGCCAGCAGCTTGCAGAACCAAGAGACCCAGTACTTC. Translating it yields CASSLQNQETQYF.

This chain's CDR3 is CASSPPKTGENIQYF. Here the CDR3 DNA reads TGTGCCAGCTCACCACCTAAGACAGGGGAAAACATTCAGTACTTC. The gene calls are TRBV18 and TRBJ2-4; TRBD1 aligns across 8 bases. Germline loops: CDR1 KGHSH, CDR2 LQKENI. The CDR3 totals 15 residues. With V trimmed by 0 bases and J by 5 bases, 3 bases remained unmatched. The full variable domain, in which reference TRBV18 and TRBJ2-4 provide the parts outside the CDR3, is NAGVMQNPRHLVRRRGQEARLRCSPMKGHSHVYWYRQLPEEGLKFMVYLQKENIIDESGMPKERFSAEFPKEGPSILRIQQVVRGDSAAYFCASSPPKTGENIQYFGAGTRLSVL.

The chain combines TRBV25-1 with TRBJ1-4, with D possibly matching TRBD1 (5 bases). The CDR3 loop spans 15 amino acids. The germline V gene has CDR1 MGHDK and CDR2 SYGVNS. Between the trimmed V and J ends, which lost 3 bases and 8 bases, there was a span of 16 bases. CDR3 DNA sequence: TGTGCCAGCAGTGATAACGGCAGGGCGAACGAAAAACTGTTTTTT. As protein: CASSDNGRANEKLFF.

This chain links TRBV27 with TRBJ1-5; TRBD1 might be the D (6 bases). Deletions cut 5 bases from V and 2 bases from J, with 10 bases between. The germline CDR1 and CDR2 sequences are MNHEY and SMNVEV (reference sequence). The CDR3 spans 14 residues. The CDR3 DNA reads TGTGCCAGCAGTCAGACAGGAGGCAATCAGCCCCAGCATTTT. Translation gives CASSQTGGNQPQHF.

The chain carries TRBV30 and TRBJ2-7; TRBD2 might be the D (6 bases). The V and J ends lost 2 bases and 3 bases respectively, with 20 bases between them. The CDR3 has 16 amino acids. CDR1 is GTSNPN and CDR2 is SVGIG in the germline V gene (reference sequence). CDR3 nucleotide sequence: TGTGCCTGGAGTATATATGGGGGGATACCGATCTACGAGCAGTACTTC. Its protein product is CAWSIYGGIPIYEQYF.

V and J are TRBV27 and TRBJ2-1; 15 bases are a match to TRBD2. Germline CDR1 and CDR2: MNHEY and SMNVEV (reference sequence). J lost 0 bases, V lost 5 bases, and 11 bases had no gene match. This CDR3 region has 20 residues. The CDR3 region has the DNA TGTGCCAGCAGTCCTAGACCCGGGACTAGCGGGAGGAGCTCCTACAATGAGCAGTTCTTC. It is translated as CASSPRPGTSGRSSYNEQFF.

The genes are TRBV27 and TRBJ2-1; TRBD1 agrees at 7 bases. Germline V gene lookup returns CDR1 MNHEY and CDR2 SMNVEV (reference sequence). CDR3 length: 13 residues. The junction had 11 bases not matched to a gene; V was cut back by 6 bases and J by 12 bases. CDR3 region: CASRQGFQVRQFF. The CDR3, as DNA: TGTGCCAGCAGACAGGGGTTTCAGGTCAGGCAGTTCTTC.

CDR3 bases: TGTGCCAGCAGCACGCAGAGTGGCAGAAACATTCAGTACTTC. Translation: CASSTQSGRNIQYF. The chain has TRBV7-2 and TRBJ2-4, with D unresolved. V lost 5 bases, J lost 6 bases, and 14 bases lay in between. The CDR3 loop spans 14 amino acids. Germline V gene lookup returns CDR1 SGHTA and CDR2 FQGNSA.

The V gene is TRBV29-1, the J gene TRBJ2-1; 8 bases line up with TRBD2. V was clipped by 4 bases and J by 10 bases; unmatched bases: 12. From germline, CDR1 is SQVTM and CDR2 ANQGSEA. The CDR3 is 14 residues long. The CDR3 coding sequence is TGCAGCGTTGCGCCGGGGGGGCGTTCCATGGAGCAGTTCTTC. Residues: CSVAPGGRSMEQFF.

This sequence joins TRBV7-6 and TRBJ2-5; 11 bases match TRBD2. With V trimmed by 3 bases and J by 5 bases, 8 bases remained unmatched. Germline V gives CDR1 SGHVS, CDR2 FNYEAQ. The CDR3 spans 16 residues. The CDR3 loop reads CASSLRASGGRETQYF. CDR3 coding DNA: TGTGCCAGCAGCTTGCGGGCTAGCGGGGGGAGGGAGACCCAGTACTTC.

The chain links TRBV7-9 to TRBJ2-2, with TRBD1 as a possible D gene (6 bases). The CDR3 runs to 15 residues. Germline V CDR1 and CDR2: SEHNR, FQNEAQ (reference sequence). Trimming removed 1 base from V and 2 bases from J, with 8 bases in between. CDR3 loop: CASSLGDTNTGELFF. The CDR3 coding sequence is TGTGCCAGCAGCTTAGGGGACACAAACACCGGGGAGCTGTTTTTT.

V and J are TRBV5-1 and TRBJ2-7; D is possibly TRBD1 (6 bases). Trimming took 4 bases from V and 2 from J, leaving 16 bases between them. This CDR3 has 15 amino acids. Looked up from germline, CDR1 is SGHRS and CDR2 is YFSETQ. The CDR3 DNA reads as TGCGCCAGCAGCCGGGGTCAGACAGGACCCTACGAGCAGTACTTC. This codes for CASSRGQTGPYEQYF. The variable domain in full, with the rest retrieved from reference TRBV5-1 and TRBJ2-7, is KAGVTQTPRYLIKTRGQQVTLSCSPISGHRSVSWYQQTPGQGLQFLFEYFSETQRNKGNFPGRFSGRQFSNSRSEMNVSTLELGDSALYLCASSRGQTGPYEQYFGPGTRLTVT.

The rearrangement links TRBV4-1 to TRBJ1-5; D is ambiguous. Germline CDR1 reads MGHRA; CDR2 reads YSYEKL. The CDR3 spans 15 residues. V dropped 2 bases and J dropped 6 bases, with 14 bases sitting between them. The CDR3 bases are TGCGCCAGCAGCCAATTCATCTTTCCCGGTCAGCCCCAGCATTTT. It specifies CASSQFIFPGQPQHF.

The genes are TRBV5-1 and TRBJ1-4, with D tentatively TRBD1 (6 bases). The CDR3 has 15 amino acids. Deletions cut 2 bases from V and 1 base from J, with 9 bases between. Germline V gene data show CDR1 as SGHRS and CDR2 as YFSETQ. CDR3 protein: CASSFTGRTNEKLFF. The CDR3 region has the DNA TGCGCCAGCAGCTTCACAGGGCGAACTAATGAAAAACTGTTTTTT.

The chain couples TRBV7-3 to TRBJ2-1; D may match TRBD1 or TRBD2 (5 bases each). Trimming cost V 2 bases and J 5 bases, with 19 bases left between them. From germline, CDR1 is SGHTA and CDR2 FQGTGA. This CDR3 spans 17 amino acids. Here the CDR3 reads CASSLQVYGTGNNEQFF. CDR3 sequence (DNA): TGTGCCAGCAGCTTACAAGTATACGGGACGGGTAACAATGAGCAGTTCTTC. Looking up the rest from reference TRBV7-3 and TRBJ2-1 gives the full variable domain: GAGVSQTPSNKVTEKGKYVELRCDPISGHTALYWYRQSLGQGPEFLIYFQGTGAADDSGLPNDRFFAVRPEGSVSTLKIQRTERGDSAVYLCASSLQVYGTGNNEQFFGPGTRLTVL.

The chain couples TRBV29-1 to TRBJ1-4; 7 nucleotides match TRBD1. The CDR3 runs 13 residues. Germline CDR1 and CDR2: SQVTM and ANQGSEA. Unmatched junction bases numbered 9, after V lost 7 bases and J lost 7 bases. CDR3 sequence: CSATDRVVEKLFF. The DNA of the CDR3 is TGCAGCGCTACTGACAGGGTGGTTGAAAAACTGTTTTTT. Full variable domain (remainder filled in from reference TRBV29-1 and TRBJ1-4): SAVISQKPSRDICQRGTSLTIQCQVDSQVTMMFWYRQQPGQSLTLIATANQGSEATYESGFVIDKFPISRPNLTFSTLTVSNMSPEDSSIYLCSATDRVVEKLFFGSGTQLSVL.

This sequence joins TRBV19 and TRBJ2-4; perhaps TRBD1 as D (6 bases). CDR1 and CDR2 (germline): LNHDA, SQIVND (reference sequence). Trimming stripped 4 bases from V and 2 bases from J, with 12 bases between. The CDR3 loop spans 15 amino acids. DNA for the CDR3: TGTGCCAGTAGTACTAGCAGGGGAACCAAAAACATTCAGTACTTC. The encoded protein is CASSTSRGTKNIQYF. Together with reference TRBV19 and TRBJ2-4, the CDR3 gives the full variable domain: DGGITQSPKYLFRKEGQNVTLSCEQNLNHDAMYWYRQDPGQGLRLIYYSQIVNDFQKGDIAEGYSVSREKKESFPLTVTSAQKNPTAFYLCASSTSRGTKNIQYFGAGTRLSVL.

The chain combines TRBV29-1 with TRBJ1-2; D call uncertain. The CDR3 has 12 residues. Trimming removed 3 bases from V and 0 bases from J, with 5 bases in between. Germline lookup yields CDR1 SQVTM and CDR2 ANQGSEA. CDR3 in amino acids: CSVDRPNYGYTF. CDR3 bases: TGCAGCGTTGATCGCCCTAACTATGGCTACACCTTC.